This entry describes one T cell receptor (beta chain). The antigen is undetermined. This sample is part of a study of OX40 agonist ivuxolimab in advanced cancers. Findings and caveats of the study: The CD4+ and CD8+ T cells in the blood had expanded clonally by week 6 at 0.1 to 3.0 mg/kg. Patients who responded partially at 0.1-3.0 mg/kg showed clonal expansion ranking among the lowest.

Blood samples were obtained at baseline, cycle 4 day 1, and cycle 7 day 1. Sequencing used immunoSEQ multiplex PCR; TCRdb keeps in-frame clones, though not all of them. This table holds about 51,000 clones, about 78% found once. The CDR3 runs 15 residues. J lost 5 bases, V lost 3 bases, and 8 bases had no gene match. Germline CDR1 and CDR2: MGHDK and SYGVNS. This TCR was sampled from an adult with an advanced solid tumor such as melanoma, head and neck, liver or kidney cancer. The chain is built from TRBV25-1 and TRBJ2-5; the match to TRBD1 covers 8 bases. The source was CD4+ or CD8+ T cells sorted from blood, collected in a trial of the OX40 agonist ivuxolimab. In DNA, the CDR3 is TGTGCCAGCAGTGACCCCTCCCAGGGGGCTGAGACCCAGTACTTC. This sequence encodes CASSDPSQGAETQYF.